This T cell receptor (beta chain) was documented in a study of beta chain features in type 1 diabetes. General observations from the study: In comparison with healthy donors, patients had naive, central memory and Treg TCRB repertoires that appeared more similar. People with Type 1 diabetes carried modestly yet significantly shorter TCRB CDR3s in all four CD4+ subsets.

Isolation of CD4+ naive, central memory, regulatory and stem cell-like memory cells was achieved by sorting via CD45RO/CCR7/CD25/CD127/CD95/CD27. About this clone itself: The antigen is unknown.

V gave up 4 bases and J gave up 3 bases; unmatched junction bases: 6. The germline CDR1 and CDR2 sequences are SGHRS and YFSETQ. The CDR3 spans 15 residues. Investigators reverse transcribed all isolated RNA, so they sequenced expressed TCRB transcripts. Sequencing used immunoSEQ multiplex PCR; TCRdb keeps in-frame clones, though not all of them. This sample has over 600,000 clones, with around 11% found just once. Sequencing was done on a sample of naive CD4+ T cells from blood. The V call is TRBV5-1, the J call TRBJ2-5, with 10 bases lining up with TRBD1. The sequence came from a man aged 30 to 45 with type 1 diabetes. As DNA, the CDR3 is TGCGCCAGCAGCCTGACCGGGACAGGGGAAGAGACCCAGTACTTC. It translates to CASSLTGTGEETQYF. The full variable domain, with the rest looked up from reference TRBV5-1 and TRBJ2-5, is KAGVTQTPRYLIKTRGQQVTLSCSPISGHRSVSWYQQTPGQGLQFLFEYFSETQRNKGNFPGRFSGRQFSNSRSEMNVSTLELGDSALYLCASSLTGTGEETQYFGPGTRLLVL.